A single sample is the source of the 2 T cell receptor beta chains below, sequenced in a study of blood T cell repertoires in COVID-19. Using immunoSEQ multiplex PCR, the repertoire was profiled, and TCRdb retains in-frame clones only, with some absent. This table has 140,000 or so clones, about 80% appearing once. Specimen: peripheral blood. These receptors were obtained from a man between 65 and 79 years old who had recovered from COVID-19.

CDR3 loop: CASSAQGSNQPQHF. CDR3 DNA sequence: TGTGCCAGCAGCGCACAGGGAAGCAATCAGCCCCAGCATTTT. The genes are TRBV9 and TRBJ1-5; possible D gene TRBD1, 6 bases. This CDR3 has 14 amino acids. With 3 bases removed from V and 1 base from J, the gap between germline ends came to 8 bases. Germline CDR1 reads SGDLS; CDR2 reads YYNGEE.

The gene calls are TRBV3-1 (or the pseudogene TRBV3-2) and TRBJ1-1; D is ambiguous. Germline V gives CDR1 LGHDT, CDR2 YNNKEL (reference sequence). This CDR3 is built from 12 residues. The ends were cut back, 6 bases at V and 4 bases at J, with 9 bases in the middle. CDR3 loop: CASSLRSTEAFF. The CDR3 coding sequence is TGTGCCAGCAGTCTGAGATCCACTGAAGCTTTCTTT.